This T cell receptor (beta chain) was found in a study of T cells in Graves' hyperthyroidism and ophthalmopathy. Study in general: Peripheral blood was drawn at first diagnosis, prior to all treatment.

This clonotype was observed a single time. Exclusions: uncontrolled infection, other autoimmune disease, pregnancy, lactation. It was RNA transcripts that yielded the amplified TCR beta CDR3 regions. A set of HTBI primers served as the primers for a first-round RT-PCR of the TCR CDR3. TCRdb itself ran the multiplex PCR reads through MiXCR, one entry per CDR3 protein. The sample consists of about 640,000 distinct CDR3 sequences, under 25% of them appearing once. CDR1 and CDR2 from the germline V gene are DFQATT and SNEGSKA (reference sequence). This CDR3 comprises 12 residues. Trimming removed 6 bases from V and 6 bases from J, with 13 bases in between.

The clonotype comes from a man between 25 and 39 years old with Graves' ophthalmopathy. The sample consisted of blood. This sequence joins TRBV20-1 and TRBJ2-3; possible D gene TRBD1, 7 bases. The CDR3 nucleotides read TGCAGTGCCTCGACAGGGAGGGATACGCAGTATTTT. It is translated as CSASTGRDTQYF.